A selection of T cell receptor beta chains follows, all from one sample in a study of cytomegalovirus exposure and HLA in healthy donors. Repertoires were generated with immunoSEQ multiplex PCR, while TCRdb's copy carries only in-frame clones and drops some. The repertoire has hundreds of thousands of clones, around 86% of them found once; the top ten carry 0.83%. Source material: PBMCs. These receptors all stem from a woman aged 18-29 years in good health and CMV-seronegative. Each CDR3 is given with its conserved first and last residue. A D gene is named only where the DNA matches it firmly. Expanded clones are given a class, and other clones once, few, many or no size at all.

V: TRBV9
J: TRBJ2-1
D: NA
size: NA
DNA: TGTGCCAGCAGCGTAGATATTAGCGAGCCTAATGAGCAGTTCTTC
CDR3: CASSVDISEPNEQFF

V: TRBV15
J: TRBJ1-1
D: NA
size: NA
DNA: TGTGCCACCCAGGGGAGAGCTGAAGCTTTCTTT
CDR3: CATQGRAEAFF

V: TRBV6-1
J: TRBJ2-3
D: TRBD2
size: NA
DNA: TGTGCCAGCAGTGGACTTCTAGCGGGGGGATCCTTGGATACGCAGTATTTT
CDR3: CASSGLLAGGSLDTQYF

V: TRBV30
J: TRBJ1-6
D: NA
size: NA
DNA: TGTGCCTGGAACTGGGAGAATAATTCACCCCTCCACTTT
CDR3: CAWNWENNSPLHF

V: TRBV28
J: TRBJ1-2
D: TRBD1
size: NA
DNA: TGTGCCAGCAGCCGACAGGGTAACTATGGCTACACCTTC
CDR3: CASSRQGNYGYTF

V: TRBV28
J: TRBJ2-1
D: TRBD1
size: NA
DNA: TGTGCCAGCAGCCCGACAGGGTTTTTCCACAATGAGCAGTTCTTC
CDR3: CASSPTGFFHNEQFF

V: TRBV2
J: TRBJ1-4
D: TRBD1
size: few
DNA: TGTGCCAGCAGGACAGGGGGGCGGACAACTAATGAAAAACTGTTTTTT
CDR3: CASRTGGRTTNEKLFF

V: TRBV7-3
J: TRBJ2-7
D: TRBD2
size: NA
DNA: TGTGCCAGCAGATCGACTAGCGGGAGATATCGGAGCGAGCAGTACTTC
CDR3: CASRSTSGRYRSEQYF

V: TRBV2
J: TRBJ2-3
D: TRBD2
size: once
DNA: TGTGCCAGCAGTGGCACGGGACTAGGCACGCAGTATTTT
CDR3: CASSGTGLGTQYF

V: TRBV6-5
J: TRBJ2-7
D: TRBD1
size: NA
DNA: TGTGCCAGCAGGTCGGACAGGGGCGTATACGAGCAGTACTTC
CDR3: CASRSDRGVYEQYF

V: TRBV11-2
J: TRBJ2-5
D: NA
size: NA
DNA: TGTGCCAGCAGCTTACCTCCGGAGACCCAGTACTTC
CDR3: CASSLPPETQYF

V: TRBV28
J: TRBJ2-2
D: NA
size: NA
DNA: TGTGCCAGCAGTTTGTTGGGAAGAGGGACCGGGGAGCTGTTTTTT
CDR3: CASSLLGRGTGELFF

V: TRBV19
J: TRBJ1-5
D: NA
size: NA
DNA: TGTGCCAGTAGTATCGACAGCCTGGATCAGCCCCAGCATTTT
CDR3: CASSIDSLDQPQHF

V: TRBV28
J: TRBJ2-3
D: NA
size: NA
DNA: TGTGCCAGCAGTACCAGGGGCGGGTTAGATACGCAGTATTTT
CDR3: CASSTRGGLDTQYF

V: TRBV19
J: TRBJ2-2
D: TRBD1
size: once
DNA: TGTGCCAGTACCCTCTCCGGGACAGGGAGTGGGGAGCTGTTTTTT
CDR3: CASTLSGTGSGELFF

V: TRBV27
J: TRBJ2-2
D: NA
size: NA
DNA: TGTGCCAGCAGTTTCGGGACTTCGAGCGGGGAGCTGTTTTTT
CDR3: CASSFGTSSGELFF

V: TRBV4-2
J: TRBJ1-1
D: NA
size: NA
DNA: TGTGCCAGCAGCCAAGATTCCCGGAACACTGAAGCTTTCTTT
CDR3: CASSQDSRNTEAFF

V: TRBV4-1
J: TRBJ2-5
D: NA
size: NA
DNA: TGCGCCAGCAGCCTCCCCGGGGGGCAGGAGACCCAGTACTTC
CDR3: CASSLPGGQETQYF

V: TRBV29-1
J: TRBJ2-7
D: NA
size: NA
DNA: TGCAGCGCGGGGGCAGGGGGCGAGCAGTACTTC
CDR3: CSAGAGGEQYF

V: TRBV5-6
J: TRBJ2-1
D: NA
size: once
DNA: TGTGCCAGCATCCCTCGGGGGATCCGCCCCTACAATGAGCAGTTCTTC
CDR3: CASIPRGIRPYNEQFF

V: TRBV9
J: TRBJ2-2
D: TRBD2
size: NA
DNA: TGTGCCAGCAGCGCGGGACTAGCTAACACCGGGGAGCTGTTTTTT
CDR3: CASSAGLANTGELFF

V: TRBV7-9
J: TRBJ2-1
D: TRBD2
size: NA
DNA: TGTGCCAGCAGCTCACGGACTAGCGGGGAATACAATGAGCAGTTCTTC
CDR3: CASSSRTSGEYNEQFF

V: TRBV4-2
J: TRBJ1-4
D: NA
size: once
DNA: TGTGCCAGCAGCCAAGATGAGGTCCCTAATGAAAAACTGTTTTTT
CDR3: CASSQDEVPNEKLFF

V: TRBV27
J: TRBJ2-3
D: NA
size: NA
DNA: TGTGCCAGCAGTTTTCGTGTGGGCACCACAGATACGCAGTATTTT
CDR3: CASSFRVGTTDTQYF

V: TRBV9
J: TRBJ2-6
D: NA
size: NA
DNA: TGTGCCAGCAGCGTAGAGGGGACTGGGGCCAACGTCCTGACTTTC
CDR3: CASSVEGTGANVLTF

V: TRBV5-1
J: TRBJ1-1
D: NA
size: NA
DNA: TGCGCCAGCAGCTTGGTCGGGGGGATGACTGAAGCTTTCTTT
CDR3: CASSLVGGMTEAFF

V: TRBV5-1
J: TRBJ2-7
D: NA
size: NA
DNA: TGCGCCAGCAGCTTGGCCCTAGGGAGCTCCTACGAGCAGTACTTC
CDR3: CASSLALGSSYEQYF

V: TRBV30
J: TRBJ1-2
D: NA
size: NA
DNA: TGTGCCTGGAGCAGGGAGGCTAACTATGGCTACACCTTC
CDR3: CAWSREANYGYTF

V: TRBV5-1
J: TRBJ1-2
D: NA
size: NA
DNA: TGCGCCAGCAGCTTGGGGCATCGGGACTATGGCTACACCTTC
CDR3: CASSLGHRDYGYTF

V: TRBV9
J: TRBJ1-1
D: NA
size: NA
DNA: TGTGCCAGCAGCGTAGGAACCAACACCGGGACTGAAGCTTTCTTT
CDR3: CASSVGTNTGTEAFF

V: TRBV15
J: TRBJ2-3
D: NA
size: NA
DNA: TGTGCCACCAGCGGGGATTCGACTATAAGCACAGATACGCAGTATTTT
CDR3: CATSGDSTISTDTQYF

V: TRBV6-1
J: TRBJ1-6
D: NA
size: NA
DNA: TGTGCCAGCAGTGAATCCTTTCCTTTCTCACCCCTCCACTTT
CDR3: CASSESFPFSPLHF

V: TRBV4-1
J: TRBJ2-1
D: TRBD2
size: NA
DNA: TGCGCCAGCAGCCAAGCAGCGGGGGCCGTATACAATGAGCAGTTCTTC
CDR3: CASSQAAGAVYNEQFF

V: TRBV28
J: TRBJ2-2
D: NA
size: NA
DNA: TGTGCCACTCGTCACTTGAACACCGGGGAGCTGTTTTTT
CDR3: CATRHLNTGELFF

V: TRBV9
J: TRBJ2-1
D: TRBD2
size: NA
DNA: TGTGCCAGCAGCGATTCGGGACTAGCAAAAAATGAGCAGTTCTTC
CDR3: CASSDSGLAKNEQFF

V: TRBV7-8
J: TRBJ2-7
D: TRBD1
size: NA
DNA: TGTGCCAGCAGCTTAGTTTCCGGGACAGGGCACGAGCAGTACTTC
CDR3: CASSLVSGTGHEQYF

V: TRBV6-5
J: TRBJ2-6
D: NA
size: NA
DNA: TGTGCCAGCAGTTGGTACGGAGCCTCTGGGGCCAACGTCCTGACTTTC
CDR3: CASSWYGASGANVLTF

V: TRBV28
J: TRBJ1-2
D: TRBD1
size: NA
DNA: TGTGCCAGCAGTTTGGTAGGGACAGGGGTTGTCTATGGCTACACCTTC
CDR3: CASSLVGTGVVYGYTF

V: TRBV2
J: TRBJ2-3
D: TRBD2
size: NA
DNA: TGTGCCGGACGGGGCGGGAGGGCCACAGATACGCAGTATTTT
CDR3: CAGRGGRATDTQYF

V: TRBV2
J: TRBJ1-3
D: TRBD1
size: NA
DNA: TGTGCCAGCAGGGACAGGGGCTTAGTTGGAAACACCATATATTTT
CDR3: CASRDRGLVGNTIYF

V: TRBV6-1
J: TRBJ1-2
D: NA
size: once
DNA: TGTGCCAGCAGAGGAACTGGGACATTCTATGGCTACACCTTC
CDR3: CASRGTGTFYGYTF

V: TRBV7-2
J: TRBJ2-6
D: TRBD1
size: NA
DNA: TGTGCCAGCAGCAAACAGGGGCCTGGGGCCAACGTCCTGACTTTC
CDR3: CASSKQGPGANVLTF

V: TRBV19
J: TRBJ2-4
D: NA
size: once
DNA: TGTGCCAGTATGAACCGCCCGGTCACCAAAAACATTCAGTACTTC
CDR3: CASMNRPVTKNIQYF

V: TRBV6-4
J: TRBJ1-5
D: NA
size: NA
DNA: TGTGCCAGCAGTGACTATAATGCCGGGACAAGGGGTCGTTCGCATTTT
CDR3: CASSDYNAGTRGRSHF

V: TRBV29-1
J: TRBJ2-7
D: TRBD2
size: NA
DNA: TGCAGCGTTGAAGGTAGCGGGCTTGCTGACGAGCAGTACTTC
CDR3: CSVEGSGLADEQYF

V: TRBV30
J: TRBJ1-1
D: NA
size: NA
DNA: TGTGCCTGGAGCCTCGCACAGCTCACTGAAGCTTTCTTT
CDR3: CAWSLAQLTEAFF